Each of the 2 T cell receptor beta chains below was sequenced from the same sample in a study of blood T cell repertoires in COVID-19. Produced via immunoSEQ multiplex PCR; TCRdb's table is partial and in-frame only. This table holds tens of thousands of clones, over 70% found once. Sequenced input: peripheral blood. The receptors here all came from a woman aged 45-59 years with acute or convalescent COVID-19.

J is TRBJ2-1 and V is TRBV5-8, with 9 bases identical to TRBD1. The CDR3 totals 15 residues. The junction had 6 bases not matched to a gene; V was cut back by 4 bases and J by 4 bases. Germline CDR1 SGHTS, CDR2 YDEGEE. CDR3 sequence: CASSHNRGLYNEQFF. The CDR3 DNA reads as TGTGCCAGCAGCCATAACAGGGGGCTTTACAATGAGCAGTTCTTC.

CDR3 coding DNA: TGTGCCAGCAGCCAAGATGGGCGGGGTTCACCCCTCCACTTT. It yields the protein CASSQDGRGSPLHF. This chain joins TRBV3-1 (or the pseudogene TRBV3-2) and TRBJ1-6; D not resolved. The germline V gene has CDR1 LGHDT and CDR2 YNNKEL (reference sequence). The germline V and J ends were trimmed by 0 bases and 9 bases, with 9 bases remaining between them. This CDR3 has 14 residues.